A single sample gave rise to the 17 T cell receptor beta chains below, sequenced in a study of breast tumors, draining lymph nodes, adjacent tissues. Samples came from axillary lymph nodes draining the breast cancer. TCRdb reanalysed the multiplex PCR reads using MiXCR and keeps one entry per CDR3 protein. The sample holds fewer than 90,000 distinct CDR3 sequences, approximately 30% seen once. Specimen: axillary lymph node tissue. These TCRs come from a female donor with breast cancer. Some clones in this sample may be carry-over from other donors' samples.

There are many counts of this clonotype. CDR3 protein: CASSVSPQETQYF. CDR3 coding DNA: TGTGCCAGCAGCGTCAGTCCTCAGGAGACCCAGTACTTC. The chain couples TRBV9 to TRBJ2-5, with D unresolved. Germline V gene sequence: CDR1 SGDLS, CDR2 YYNGEE. The CDR3 is 13 amino acids. Trimming removed 2 bases from V and 5 bases from J, with 10 bases in between.

Many counts were recorded for this clonotype. The chain employs TRBV27 and TRBJ2-5; 8 bases map to TRBD1. Looked up from germline, CDR1 is MNHEY and CDR2 is SMNVEV (reference sequence). V shed 0 bases and J 5 bases; nucleotides not matched to a gene: 5. The CDR3 contains 15 residues. CDR3 bases: TGTGCCAGCAGTTTATCTCAGGGGGCTACGGAGACCCAGTACTTC. This sequence encodes CASSLSQGATETQYF.

This clonotype appeared once. The V and J genes are TRBV12-5 and TRBJ2-1; 14 positions match TRBD2. The CDR3 covers 16 residues. V lost 1 base, J lost 12 bases, and 8 bases stayed unmatched. Per the germline V gene, CDR1 is LGHNT and CDR2 is FRNRAP. The CDR3 DNA is TGTGCTAGTGGTTTGGGACTAGCGGGAGGGCCAGATACGCAGTTCTTC. This codes for CASGLGLAGGPDTQFF.

The J gene is TRBJ1-2, the V gene TRBV5-1, with D possibly TRBD1 on 5 matching bases. The V gene lost 1 base and the J gene lost 8 bases, with 15 bases spanning the gap. The CDR3 spans 14 residues. Germline V gene sequence: CDR1 SGHRS, CDR2 YFSETQ. The DNA of the CDR3 is TGCGCCAGCAGCTTGAGGTTCACGGGGGAGGGCTACACCTTC. This encodes CASSLRFTGEGYTF. Combining the CDR3 with reference TRBV5-1 and TRBJ1-2 gives the whole variable domain KAGVTQTPRYLIKTRGQQVTLSCSPISGHRSVSWYQQTPGQGLQFLFEYFSETQRNKGNFPGRFSGRQFSNSRSEMNVSTLELGDSALYLCASSLRFTGEGYTFGSGTRLTVV.

This clonotype was seen a handful of times. This clone may be a read error of a much larger clone one base away. The rearrangement uses TRBV12-3 or TRBV12-4 and TRBJ2-4; D remains unclear. The CDR3 length is 12 residues. V was pared by 8 bases and J by 7 bases, with 12 bases between. The CDR3 spells CASASTANIQYF. CDR3 sequence (DNA): TGTGCCAGCGCCTCGACTGCTAACATTCAGTACTTC.

The chain joins TRBV6-2 or TRBV6-3 to TRBJ1-5; D uncertain. The CDR3 contains 15 residues. The germline CDR1 and CDR2 sequences are MNHEY and SVGEGT. Trimming pared 5 bases from V and 0 bases from J, leaving 11 bases between. The CDR3 sequence: CASSHGEHSNQPQHF. As DNA, the CDR3 is TGTGCCAGCAGTCACGGAGAGCATAGCAATCAGCCCCAGCATTTT.

Notes on this clonotype: This may be a read error: a much more frequent sequence differs by one nucleotide. The chain carries TRBV12-3 or TRBV12-4 and TRBJ2-7; 12 bases are a match to TRBD2. This CDR3 comprises 18 residues. V trimming: 2 bases; J trimming: 0 bases; junction bases outside the gene matches: 8. The CDR3 sequence is CASSLRLAGGTSSYEQYF. CDR3 in DNA: TGTGCCAGCAGTTTACGGCTAGCGGGAGGGACGAGCTCCTACGAGCAGTACTTC.

This clonotype was observed a few times. Just one base apart from a much larger clone, this may be a read error. The chain employs TRBV11-3 and TRBJ2-1; D is unclear. Germline V gene sequence: CDR1 SGHNT, CDR2 YENEEA. The CDR3 is 13 amino acids. V lost 4 bases and J lost 9, with 13 bases in between. The CDR3 DNA follows: TGTGCCAGCAGCTCATCCAGACGTGCTGAGCAGTTCTTC. It encodes CASSSSRRAEQFF.

To note about this clonotype: No conserved phenylalanine or tryptophan ends this CDR3, so it is likely a read error. The chain has TRBV20-1 and TRBJ2-1; TRBD2 matches 9 bases. V lost 3 bases to trimming and J lost 7 bases; unmatched junction nucleotides: 10. Looked up from germline, CDR1 is DFQATT and CDR2 is SNEGSKA (reference sequence). This CDR3 spans 15 amino acids. The CDR3 nucleotides read TGCAGTGCTAGGCCTGGAGCGGGAGGAGTAAATGAGCAGTTCCTC. Its protein product is CSARPGAGGVNEQFL.

As for this clonotype: Being one base from a much bigger clone, this may be a read error. No conserved phenylalanine or tryptophan is present at the end of the CDR3, so a read error is the likely explanation. No DNA is shown, since the ends of the CDR3 on it are uncertain; the CDR3 is the one TCRdb lists. The chain combines TRBV20-1 with TRBJ2-7; TRBD1, as called in the table, went unchecked against the DNA. Both ends counted, the CDR3 spans 11 residues. Looked up from germline, CDR1 is DFQATT and CDR2 is SNEGSKA (reference sequence). CDR3: CSAFDRQEQSL.

This clonotype was seen at least ten times. One base away lies a much larger clone, so this may be a sequencing read error. J is TRBJ2-7 and V is TRBV5-6; 11 bases are shared with TRBD1. CDR1 and CDR2 from the germline V gene are SGHDT and YYEEEE. The CDR3 runs 14 residues. V lost 2 bases and J lost 3; bases outside the gene matches: 1. For the CDR3, the DNA is TGTGCCAGCAGCTTTGGGACAGGGGGCTACGAGCAGTACTTC. Its translation: CASSFGTGGYEQYF.

This clonotype was recorded at least ten times. V gene TRBV9 combines with J gene TRBJ2-1; 7 nucleotides line up with TRBD1. V dropped 4 bases and J dropped 2; count of bases not matched to a gene: 6. Germline V gives CDR1 SGDLS, CDR2 YYNGEE. There are 15 residues in the CDR3. CDR3 sequence: CASSPRDSAYNEQFF. The CDR3 DNA is TGTGCCAGCAGCCCTCGGGACAGTGCCTACAATGAGCAGTTCTTC.

This clonotype was seen ten or more times. The chain has TRBV4-2 and TRBJ2-1; 8 bases match TRBD1. The CDR3 totals 17 residues. V lost 1 base, J lost 7 bases, and 12 bases stayed unmatched. Germline CDR1 is LGHNA and CDR2 is YNFKEQ. The CDR3 coding sequence is TGTGCCAGCAGCCAAGGCTTGACCGGGACAGGCTCTAATGAGCAGTTCTTC. Residues: CASSQGLTGTGSNEQFF.

The V gene is TRBV29-1, the J gene TRBJ2-1; no clear D gene. CDR3 size: 12 residues. Trimming removed 7 bases from V and 15 bases from J, with 22 bases in between. Germline CDR1 is SQVTM and CDR2 is ANQGSEA. CDR3 sequence (DNA): TGCAGCGCCACCCCCGTCTACAATGCGCGGTTCTTC. Its translation is CSATPVYNARFF.

This clonotype was recorded at least ten times. The chain has TRBV5-6 and TRBJ2-7; the match to TRBD1 covers 9 bases. This CDR3 is built from 15 residues. The germline gives CDR1 SGHDT, CDR2 YYEEEE. The ends lost 4 bases at V and 2 bases at J; junction bases unmatched: 7. The CDR3 DNA reads TGTGCCAGCAGCATAGCCGGGACAGGGACCTACGAGCAGTACTTC. It encodes CASSIAGTGTYEQYF.

The count of this clonotype is one. At one end the junction does not follow the germline gene, possibly because of a read error. The chain couples TRBV5-8 to TRBJ2-1; 9 bases agree with TRBD1. The CDR3 consists of 15 residues. CDR1 and CDR2 from the germline V gene are SGHTS and YDEGEE. The CDR3 DNA reads as TGCGCCAGCAGCCCGCGACAGGGGGGATTCAATGAGCAGTTCTTC. Its protein product is CASSPRQGGFNEQFF.

This clonotype was seen at least ten times. The chain recombines TRBV11-2 with TRBJ2-1; 10 bases agree with TRBD2. Germline loops: CDR1 SGHAT, CDR2 FQNNGV. The CDR3 is 14 residues long. Unmatched junction bases numbered 5, after V lost 6 bases and J lost 6 bases. Written as DNA, the CDR3 is TGTGCCAGCAGAAATAGGACTAGCGGCAATGAGCAGTTCTTC. Translating gives CASRNRTSGNEQFF.